A single sample gave rise to the 26 T cell receptor beta chains below, sequenced in a study of blood T cell repertoires in COVID-19. Measured with immunoSEQ multiplex PCR; TCRdb has only the in-frame clones, and not every one. The repertoire holds roughly 40,000 clones, with over 75% as singletons. Specimen: peripheral blood. The receptor set was obtained from a woman aged 40 to 49 with acute or convalescent COVID-19.

This chain connects TRBV27 to TRBJ2-7; TRBD1 matches 7 bases. Trimming took 0 bases from V and 0 from J; bases not matched to a gene: 14. Germline assignment: CDR1 MNHEY and CDR2 SMNVEV (reference sequence). The CDR3 length is 19 residues. This CDR3 is CASSLSRGPLWGRSYEQYF. The CDR3 DNA sequence: TGTGCCAGCAGTTTATCAAGGGGGCCGTTATGGGGACGCTCCTACGAGCAGTACTTC.

V gene TRBV12-3 or TRBV12-4 combines with J gene TRBJ2-3; TRBD1 aligns across 9 bases. CDR3 length equals 13 residues. J was trimmed by 11 bases and V by 6 bases; bases with no gene match: 9. The CDR3 loop reads CASRGTGFQRQYF. The CDR3 bases are TGTGCCAGCAGAGGGACAGGGTTTCAAAGGCAGTATTTT.

CDR3 in amino acids: CASSLDSNTNYGYTF. CDR3 nucleotide sequence: TGCGCCAGCAGCTTGGACAGCAACACTAACTATGGCTACACCTTC. This rearrangement joins TRBV5-1 to TRBJ1-2; D uncertain. This CDR3 region has 15 residues. Germline V lookup: CDR1 SGHRS, CDR2 YFSETQ. V was shortened by 0 bases and J by 0 bases, with 9 bases between the two germline ends.

This clone was seen a handful of times. The V gene is TRBV3-1 (or the pseudogene TRBV3-2), the J gene TRBJ2-3, with D maybe TRBD1 (6 bases). Trimming stripped 8 bases from V and 1 base from J, with 19 bases between. CDR3 length: 16 amino acids. From germline, CDR1 is LGHDT and CDR2 YNNKEL (reference sequence). CDR3 in DNA: TGTGCCAGCGCTAACAATTCCAGGGGCGGCACAGATACGCAGTATTTT. This codes for CASANNSRGGTDTQYF.

The chain combines TRBV7-2 with TRBJ2-7; D is perhaps TRBD2 (5 bases). The CDR3 is 15 amino acids. Germline CDR1 SGHTA, CDR2 FQGNSA. The V and J ends lost 0 bases and 7 bases respectively, with 16 bases between them. CDR3: CASSLAGISTGEQYF. The CDR3 bases are TGTGCCAGCAGCTTAGCGGGGATCTCTACGGGGGAGCAGTACTTC.

This chain uses TRBV5-8 with TRBJ1-6; TRBD1 matches 8 bases. Germline V gene sequence: CDR1 SGHTS, CDR2 YDEGEE. The junction had 6 bases not matched to a gene; V was cut back by 4 bases and J by 9 bases. This CDR3 is 14 amino acids long. CDR3 nucleotide sequence: TGTGCCAGCAGCGGCGGACAGGGAAGTTCACCCCTCCACTTT. Translation: CASSGGQGSSPLHF.

This clone occurred once. The chain carries TRBV30 and TRBJ2-3; 9 bases are a match to TRBD2. The CDR3 has 17 amino acids. Per the germline V gene, CDR1 is GTSNPN and CDR2 is SVGIG (reference sequence). J gave up 4 bases and V 0 bases, and 11 bases lay outside the gene matches. The DNA of the CDR3 is TGTGCCTGGAGTGTACGAAGACTAGCGGAGGGATCAGATACGCAGTATTTT. Amino acid sequence: CAWSVRRLAEGSDTQYF.

The chain combines TRBV29-1 with TRBJ1-2; 7 bases are a match to TRBD1. J was trimmed by 2 bases and V by 5 bases; bases with no gene match: 8. From germline, CDR1 is SQVTM and CDR2 ANQGSEA. The CDR3 contains 14 residues. As DNA, the CDR3 is TGCAGCGTTCCTCCGACAGGGAAGAACTATGGCTACACCTTC. Its translation: CSVPPTGKNYGYTF.

This sequence joins TRBV4-1 and TRBJ2-3; D not resolved. Germline CDR1 is MGHRA and CDR2 is YSYEKL. V gave up 1 base and J gave up 1 base, with 15 bases separating them. The CDR3 is 17 amino acids. The CDR3 DNA sequence: TGCGCCAGCAGCCAAGTCGATTTTGGCGGAGGCACAGATACGCAGTATTTT. Translation: CASSQVDFGGGTDTQYF.

The chain couples TRBV5-6 to TRBJ1-6, with unresolved D. The CDR3 length is 12 residues. Germline loops: CDR1 SGHDT, CDR2 YYEEEE. Trimming removed 4 bases from V and 9 bases from J, with 8 bases in between. DNA of the CDR3: TGTGCCAGCAGCCAACAAGTTTCACCCCTCCACTTT. Translation gives CASSQQVSPLHF.

The sample holds a few counts of this clone. The genes are TRBV5-8 and TRBJ1-6; TRBD1 aligns across 7 bases. J was trimmed by 7 bases and V by 3 bases; bases with no gene match: 19. The CDR3 is 19 amino acids. Germline V gene sequence: CDR1 SGHTS, CDR2 YDEGEE. CDR3: CASSSRDRRVLSQNSPLHF. DNA of the CDR3: TGTGCCAGCAGCTCCCGGGACAGAAGAGTCCTATCCCAAAATTCACCCCTCCACTTT.

Written as DNA, the CDR3 is TGTGCCAGCAGCTTACCGGGGGAGTACTATGGCTACACCTTC. Protein sequence: CASSLPGEYYGYTF. The chain has TRBV7-2 and TRBJ1-2, with D perhaps matching TRBD1 (5 bases). This CDR3 contains 14 residues. Germline V CDR1 and CDR2: SGHTA, FQGNSA. Trimming pared 2 bases from V and 3 bases from J, leaving 10 bases between.

The DNA for the CDR3 is TGTGCCAGCAGTTCTGCAGAGGATAGACAGGGTTCTGGAAACACCATATATTTT. Translated: CASSSAEDRQGSGNTIYF. The chain carries TRBV28 and TRBJ1-3; 7 nucleotides line up with TRBD1. J lost 1 base, V lost 4 bases, and 13 bases had no gene match. CDR1 MDHEN and CDR2 SYDVKM come from the germline V gene. The CDR3 contains 18 residues.

The J gene is TRBJ2-1, the V gene TRBV15; 11 bases are a match to TRBD2. The CDR3 contains 15 residues. J was trimmed by 10 bases and V by 1 base; bases with no gene match: 6. From germline, CDR1 is LNHNV and CDR2 YYDKDF (reference sequence). CDR3 in DNA: TGTGCCACCAGCAGAGGGCTAGCGGGAGGCAGGGAGCAGTTCTTC. Translation gives CATSRGLAGGREQFF.

This clone has a single count. This chain links TRBV7-2 with TRBJ2-7; unclear D gene. Between the trimmed V and J ends, which lost 5 bases and 2 bases, there was a span of 10 bases. This CDR3 region has 13 residues. Germline V gene sequence: CDR1 SGHTA, CDR2 FQGNSA. This CDR3 reads CASSAPAAYEQYF. The CDR3 DNA reads TGTGCCAGCAGCGCTCCGGCGGCCTACGAGCAGTACTTC.

J is TRBJ2-1 and V is TRBV4-3, with 12 bases identical to TRBD2. V was clipped by 1 base and J by 3 bases; unmatched bases: 1. From germline, CDR1 is LGHNA and CDR2 YSLEER. The CDR3 extends over 16 amino acids. The CDR3 protein is CASSQGTSGDYNEQFF. The CDR3 DNA reads as TGCGCCAGCAGCCAAGGGACTAGCGGGGACTACAATGAGCAGTTCTTC.

The chain carries TRBV19 and TRBJ2-2; tentatively, D is TRBD1 (6 bases). CDR1 and CDR2 (germline): LNHDA, SQIVND (reference sequence). The V gene lost 4 bases and the J gene lost 1 base, with 13 bases spanning the gap. The CDR3 sequence is 16 residues long. CDR3 sequence reads: CASSTPLDRNTGELFF. CDR3 bases: TGTGCCAGTAGTACCCCCCTGGACAGGAACACCGGGGAGCTGTTTTTT.

The CDR3 nucleotides read TGTGCCAGCAGCCGGGGACAGGGTGGGGTCTACGAGCAGTACTTC. It specifies CASSRGQGGVYEQYF. The rearrangement links TRBV7-2 to TRBJ2-7; TRBD1 agrees at 9 bases. The CDR3 sequence is 15 residues long. V lost 5 bases and J lost 3; bases outside the gene matches: 8. Germline V gene sequence: CDR1 SGHTA, CDR2 FQGNSA.

The rearrangement links TRBV3-1 (or the pseudogene TRBV3-2) to TRBJ2-7; 8 bases agree with TRBD2. Unmatched junction bases numbered 9, after V lost 4 bases and J lost 4 bases. CDR3 size: 15 residues. Germline loops: CDR1 LGHDT, CDR2 YNNKEL (reference sequence). CDR3 protein: CASSRKREPLYEQYF. The CDR3 bases are TGTGCCAGCAGCCGAAAGCGGGAGCCGCTATACGAGCAGTACTTC.

The DNA for the CDR3 is TGTGCCAGCAGCCCGCGACAGGGAAAAACTGAAGCTTTCTTT. Its protein is CASSPRQGKTEAFF. The J gene is TRBJ1-1, the V gene TRBV11-1; 7 nucleotides agree with TRBD1. Germline V gene lookup returns CDR1 SGHAT and CDR2 FQDESV (reference sequence). CDR3 size: 14 residues. Trimming took 5 bases from V and 5 from J; bases not matched to a gene: 8.

V is TRBV3-1 (or the pseudogene TRBV3-2) and J is TRBJ1-1, with TRBD1 as a possible D gene (6 bases). Germline CDR1 LGHDT, CDR2 YNNKEL (reference sequence). The CDR3 is made up of 16 amino acids. Trimming removed 4 bases at V and 7 bases at J, with 22 bases between. Here the CDR3 DNA reads TGTGCCAGCAGCCGAGCGATGGGAAGACCAGGGGATGAAGCTTTCTTT. Translated: CASSRAMGRPGDEAFF.

V is TRBV6-5 and J is TRBJ1-6, with D unclear. Trimming removed 6 bases at V and 13 bases at J, with 13 bases between. The CDR3 totals 12 residues. The germline V gene encodes CDR1 MNHEY and CDR2 SVGAGI. The CDR3 protein is CASSWEGGPLHF. The DNA of the CDR3 is TGTGCCAGCAGCTGGGAGGGAGGTCCCCTCCACTTT.

The V gene is TRBV5-1, the J gene TRBJ1-1; a possible D gene is TRBD1 (6 bases). The CDR3 consists of 14 residues. V gave up 6 bases and J gave up 3 bases, with 15 bases separating them. The germline V gene encodes CDR1 SGHRS and CDR2 YFSETQ. The CDR3 loop reads CASTWGGLDTEAFF. As DNA, the CDR3 is TGCGCCAGCACCTGGGGGGGGCTTGACACTGAAGCTTTCTTT.

The chain joins TRBV5-1 to TRBJ1-4, with 8 bases that match TRBD1. Germline lookup yields CDR1 SGHRS and CDR2 YFSETQ. The CDR3 length is 15 residues. V shed 4 bases and J 1 base; nucleotides not matched to a gene: 3. CDR3 protein: CASSGGQGTNEKLFF. The CDR3 coding sequence is TGCGCCAGCAGCGGCGGACAGGGAACTAATGAAAAACTGTTTTTT.

The chain combines TRBV5-1 with TRBJ1-2, with TRBD1 as a possible D gene (6 bases). V lost 0 bases, J lost 0 bases, and 9 bases lay in between. Per the germline V gene, CDR1 is SGHRS and CDR2 is YFSETQ. This CDR3 has 15 amino acids. CDR3 bases: TGCGCCAGCAGCTTGGCCCGGACAGCTAACTATGGCTACACCTTC. Encoded protein: CASSLARTANYGYTF.

The chain is built from TRBV5-6 and TRBJ2-6, with 8 bases that match TRBD1. Germline V gives CDR1 SGHDT, CDR2 YYEEEE. V dropped 5 bases and J dropped 3; count of bases not matched to a gene: 13. The CDR3 runs 18 residues. The chain's CDR3 is CASRGAGQGTFGANVLTF. The CDR3 DNA reads TGTGCCAGCAGGGGCGCCGGACAGGGAACTTTTGGGGCCAACGTCCTGACTTTC. Full variable domain (missing parts from reference TRBV5-6 and TRBJ2-6): DAGVTQSPTHLIKTRGQQVTLRCSPKSGHDTVSWYQQALGQGPQFIFQYYEEEERQRGNFPDRFSGHQFPNYSSELNVNALLLGDSALYLCASRGAGQGTFGANVLTFGAGSRLTVL.